The 20 T cell receptor beta chains given below trace back to one sample, sequenced in a study of OX40 agonist ivuxolimab in advanced cancers. Produced via immunoSEQ multiplex PCR; TCRdb's table is partial and in-frame only. The sample yields approximately 82,000 clones, about four fifths seen once. Sequencing was performed on CD4+ or CD8+ T cells sorted from blood, taken in a trial of the OX40 agonist ivuxolimab. The receptors were gathered from an adult with an advanced solid tumor such as melanoma, head and neck, liver or kidney cancer.

The rearrangement joins TRBV9 to TRBJ2-1; tentative D call: TRBD2 (6 bases). CDR3 length equals 17 residues. The V gene lost 3 bases and the J gene lost 8 bases, with 24 bases spanning the gap. CDR1 and CDR2 (germline): SGDLS, YYNGEE. The DNA for the CDR3 is TGTGCCAGCAGCGCCCCTCCGGGCCAAGGGCGGGGCCATGAGCAGTTCTTC. It specifies CASSAPPGQGRGHEQFF.

This clone was recorded a few times. The chain employs TRBV7-2 and TRBJ2-7; D gene uncertain. The CDR3 sequence is 14 residues long. Germline loops: CDR1 SGHTA, CDR2 FQGNSA. V dropped 6 bases and J dropped 6 bases, with 18 bases sitting between them. CDR3 in amino acids: CASRDPGANLEQYF. The CDR3 DNA reads TGTGCCAGCAGGGACCCGGGCGCAAACCTCGAGCAGTACTTC.

This clone was counted between two and nine times. The J gene is TRBJ1-5, the V gene TRBV27; no definite D call. Germline CDR1 reads MNHEY; CDR2 reads SMNVEV (reference sequence). The CDR3 extends over 14 amino acids. The V and J ends lost 8 bases and 5 bases respectively, with 16 bases between them. CDR3: CASALAADYQPQHF. The CDR3 DNA is TGTGCCAGCGCCCTGGCGGCAGATTATCAGCCCCAGCATTTT.

The chain uses TRBV30 and TRBJ1-1; 8 bases line up with TRBD1. The CDR3 has 15 residues. J was trimmed by 1 base and V by 2 bases; bases with no gene match: 6. CDR1 is GTSNPN, CDR2 SVGIG, per germline (reference sequence). CDR3 bases: TGTGCCTGGAGTCCCCGGACAGGGAGGAACACTGAAGCTTTCTTT. This codes for CAWSPRTGRNTEAFF.

The V and J genes are TRBV29-1 and TRBJ1-4; 9 nucleotides match TRBD1. CDR1 SQVTM and CDR2 ANQGSEA come from the germline V gene. This CDR3 is 14 amino acids long. With 6 bases clipped from V and 2 bases from J, the junction kept 4 bases outside the gene matches. CDR3 sequence reads: CSVADRGTNEKLFF. CDR3 bases: TGCAGCGTCGCGGACAGGGGCACTAATGAAAAACTGTTTTTT.

V is TRBV18 and J is TRBJ2-3; 10 bases match TRBD2. The CDR3 runs to 16 residues. Germline V gene lookup returns CDR1 KGHSH and CDR2 LQKENI. V shed 1 base and J 5 bases; nucleotides not matched to a gene: 6. The DNA of the CDR3 is TGTGCCAGCTCACCACTAGCGGGGGGTTCAGGAGATACGCAGTATTTT. It codes for CASSPLAGGSGDTQYF.

This CDR3 is CASSIGQGSSYNSPLHF. As DNA, the CDR3 is TGTGCCAGTAGTATAGGACAGGGGAGCTCCTATAATTCACCCCTCCACTTT. The gene calls are TRBV19 and TRBJ1-6; 8 bases match TRBD1. Germline V CDR1 and CDR2: LNHDA, SQIVND (reference sequence). The trim removed 1 base at V and 0 bases at J, leaving 2 bases unmatched. The CDR3 is 17 residues long.

This chain links TRBV5-6 with TRBJ1-6; D unresolved. Germline CDR1 SGHDT, CDR2 YYEEEE. The CDR3 runs to 13 residues. Trimming removed 1 base at V and 10 bases at J, with 9 bases between. CDR3 nucleotide sequence: TGTGCCAGCAGCTTGTCCAGATACTCACCCCTCCACTTT. Translated: CASSLSRYSPLHF.

The chain has TRBV14 and TRBJ1-6; TRBD1 might be the D (6 bases). Germline V gives CDR1 SGHDN, CDR2 FVKESK. The ends were cut back, 4 bases at V and 10 bases at J, with 14 bases in the middle. This CDR3 is built from 14 residues. The CDR3 nucleotides read TGTGCCAGCAGCCGGGGCAGGGGAAGCTCACCCCTCCACTTT. Translation gives CASSRGRGSSPLHF.

In DNA, the CDR3 is TGTGCCAGCAGTTTTGACCACAACGAGCAGTACTTC. This encodes CASSFDHNEQYF. V is TRBV5-4 and J is TRBJ2-7; no clear D. CDR1 is SGHNT and CDR2 is YYREEE in the germline V gene (reference sequence). This CDR3 region has 12 residues. Trimming removed 5 bases at V and 5 bases at J, with 11 bases between.

The chain joins TRBV6-5 to TRBJ2-1; 10 bases are a match to TRBD2. V dropped 2 bases and J dropped 9; count of bases not matched to a gene: 7. CDR3 length: 15 residues. CDR1 and CDR2 from the germline V gene are MNHEY and SVGAGI. This CDR3 reads CASSYGLAGAFEQFF. CDR3 DNA sequence: TGTGCCAGCAGTTACGGTCTAGCGGGAGCGTTTGAGCAGTTCTTC.

The chain links TRBV18 to TRBJ2-1; D might be TRBD2 (7 bases). Trimming stripped 6 bases from V and 0 bases from J, with 15 bases between. The CDR3 is made up of 16 amino acids. In germline, CDR1 is KGHSH, CDR2 LQKENI. This chain's CDR3 is CASSPGGPSSYNEQFF. CDR3 sequence (DNA): TGTGCCAGCTCCCCCGGGGGGCCGAGCTCCTACAATGAGCAGTTCTTC. Full variable domain (missing parts from reference TRBV18 and TRBJ2-1): NAGVMQNPRHLVRRRGQEARLRCSPMKGHSHVYWYRQLPEEGLKFMVYLQKENIIDESGMPKERFSAEFPKEGPSILRIQQVVRGDSAAYFCASSPGGPSSYNEQFFGPGTRLTVL.

The rearrangement links TRBV7-6 to TRBJ1-1; D possibly corresponds to TRBD1 (5 bases). The germline V gene has CDR1 SGHVS and CDR2 FNYEAQ. This CDR3 contains 16 residues. V lost 1 base and J 3 bases, leaving 15 bases between the germline ends. The CDR3 spells CASSLVGAGQDTEAFF. The CDR3 DNA reads as TGTGCCAGCAGCTTAGTTGGAGCAGGGCAGGACACTGAAGCTTTCTTT.

The rearrangement joins TRBV30 to TRBJ2-1; 8 bases line up with TRBD2. Germline values: CDR1 GTSNPN, CDR2 SVGIG (reference sequence). The CDR3 length is 16 residues. After removal of 0 bases from V and 7 bases from J, the junction contained 11 bases not matched to a gene. CDR3 bases: TGTGCCTGGAGTGTACTTGGGACTAGGGTTGTTAATGAGCAGTTCTTC. It is translated as CAWSVLGTRVVNEQFF.

This clone occurred once. The V call is TRBV6-1, the J call TRBJ1-2; 9 bases match TRBD1. With V trimmed by 6 bases and J by 7 bases, 6 bases remained unmatched. Germline loops: CDR1 MNHNS, CDR2 SASEGT. The CDR3 sequence is 13 residues long. The CDR3 DNA reads as TGTGCCAGCAGCAGGGACAGGGATGGTGGCTACACCTTC. The encoded protein is CASSRDRDGGYTF.

This clone was recorded a few times. The V call is TRBV4-1, the J call TRBJ1-3, with TRBD1 matching 8 bases. The CDR3 extends over 20 amino acids. CDR1 MGHRA and CDR2 YSYEKL come from the germline V gene. With V trimmed by 4 bases and J by 8 bases, 25 bases remained unmatched. As DNA, the CDR3 is TGCGCCAGCAGCCTCCCTAGTAAAATCCCGGGGGACAGGCGTTGGGACACCATATATTTT. Translating gives CASSLPSKIPGDRRWDTIYF.

This clone came up a few times. The chain combines TRBV28 with TRBJ1-2; TRBD1 agrees at 10 bases. The CDR3 contains 13 residues. Looked up from germline, CDR1 is MDHEN and CDR2 is SYDVKM. With 3 bases clipped from V and 5 bases from J, the junction kept 0 bases outside the gene matches. CDR3 nucleotides: TGTGCCAGCAGTTTGGGACAGGGGTATGGCTACACCTTC. Translation gives CASSLGQGYGYTF.

The genes are TRBV18 and TRBJ1-3, with 7 bases matching TRBD1. The trim removed 5 bases at V and 4 bases at J, leaving 2 bases unmatched. CDR3 length: 13 amino acids. CDR1 and CDR2 (germline): KGHSH, LQKENI. DNA for the CDR3: TGTGCCAGCTCATGGGACAGCGGAAACACCATATATTTT. It yields the protein CASSWDSGNTIYF.

Only one count was recorded for this clone. J is TRBJ2-7 and V is TRBV2; 8 bases agree with TRBD1. The CDR3 runs 13 residues. Germline values: CDR1 SNHLY, CDR2 FYNNEI. V lost 2 bases, J lost 7 bases, and 4 bases stayed unmatched. The CDR3, as DNA: TGTGCCAGCAGTGAAAGACAGGGGAGGGAGCAGTACTTC. Protein product: CASSERQGREQYF.

The V call is TRBV18, the J call TRBJ2-1; the D is unclear. Germline CDR1 is KGHSH and CDR2 is LQKENI. The CDR3 length is 12 residues. Deletions cut 2 bases from V and 8 bases from J, with 7 bases between. The CDR3 sequence: CASSPAEDEQFF. The CDR3, as DNA: TGTGCCAGCTCACCAGCTGAGGATGAGCAGTTCTTC.